Below are 20 T cell receptor beta chains sequenced from a single sample in a study of T cell repertoires in cytomegalovirus infection. TCRdb reprocessed the reads via MiXCR and lists one record per CDR3 protein. The table has approximately 500,000 distinct CDR3 sequences, about 15% seen once; the top ten hold roughly a quarter. Sequencing input: CD8+ T cells from PBMCs. The receptors stem from a human donor in good health (CMV status not recorded). Some clones in this sample may be carry-over from other donors' samples.

The J gene is TRBJ2-3, the V gene TRBV6-5; 10 bases agree with TRBD2. The CDR3 is 15 residues long. Germline CDR1 is MNHEY and CDR2 is SVGAGI. V shed 6 bases and J 0 bases; nucleotides not matched to a gene: 3. Here the CDR3 DNA reads TGTGCCAGCAGGATGACTAGCGGGAGCACAGATACGCAGTATTTT. It yields the protein CASRMTSGSTDTQYF.

The rearrangement joins TRBV11-2 to TRBJ1-3; D gene unclear. Deletions cut 3 bases from V and 4 bases from J, with 13 bases between. Germline-derived CDR1 and CDR2 are SGHAT and FQNNGV. The CDR3 spans 15 residues. Written as DNA, the CDR3 is TGTGCCAGCAGCTTTAAATCCGGGCCCGGAAACACCATATATTTT. It translates to CASSFKSGPGNTIYF.

This clonotype was observed many times. The chain carries TRBV19 and TRBJ1-1; 10 nucleotides align to TRBD1. Germline V gene sequence: CDR1 LNHDA, CDR2 SQIVND (reference sequence). The trim removed 5 bases at V and 2 bases at J, leaving 8 bases unmatched. CDR3 length: 16 amino acids. CDR3 sequence: CASSSRTGGINTEAFF. DNA for the CDR3: TGTGCCAGTAGTTCTCGGACAGGGGGAATTAACACTGAAGCTTTCTTT.

This clonotype was detected many times. J is TRBJ2-3 and V is TRBV6-2 or TRBV6-3; perhaps TRBD2 as D (5 bases). V shed 7 bases and J shed 4 bases, with 6 bases lying between them. The CDR3 sequence is 11 residues long. Germline CDR1 is MNHEY and CDR2 is SVGEGT. This chain's CDR3 is CASMEADTQYF. CDR3 nucleotide sequence: TGTGCCAGCATGGAGGCAGATACGCAGTATTTT.

This clonotype has at least ten counts. This rearrangement joins TRBV7-8 to TRBJ1-6; the D gene is possibly TRBD1 (5 bases). The V end was cut by 5 bases, the J end by 10 bases, with 18 bases between. CDR1 is SGHVS, CDR2 FQNEAQ, per germline. The CDR3 totals 15 residues. The CDR3: CASSPLGKGRSPLHF. The CDR3 DNA reads as TGTGCCAGCAGCCCCCTCGGGAAGGGGCGATCACCCCTCCACTTT.

The V and J genes are TRBV29-1 and TRBJ1-2; possible D gene TRBD1, 6 bases. The V end lost 7 bases, the J end lost 5 bases, and 26 bases lay between the germline ends. From germline, CDR1 is SQVTM and CDR2 ANQGSEA. CDR3 length: 16 residues. In DNA form, the CDR3 reads TGCAGCGCGGTGGGGGCAGGCGCCCCAAAAACGTATGGCTACACCTTC. This sequence encodes CSAVGAGAPKTYGYTF. Drawing the rest from reference TRBV29-1 and TRBJ1-2, the complete variable domain is SAVISQKPSRDICQRGTSLTIQCQVDSQVTMMFWYRQQPGQSLTLIATANQGSEATYESGFVIDKFPISRPNLTFSTLTVSNMSPEDSSIYLCSAVGAGAPKTYGYTFGSGTRLTVV.

This clonotype was counted many times. The J gene is TRBJ2-1, the V gene TRBV4-1, with TRBD2 matching 13 bases. The V gene's germline CDR1 is MGHRA and CDR2 YSYEKL. Trimming removed 0 bases from V and 5 bases from J; junction bases left unmatched: 1. This CDR3 contains 16 residues. CDR3 in DNA: TGCGCCAGCAGCCAAGAGGGACTAGCGGGGAACAATGAGCAGTTCTTC. Amino acids: CASSQEGLAGNNEQFF.

V is TRBV6-5 and J is TRBJ2-1; TRBD2 matches at 10 bases. With V trimmed by 6 bases and J by 5 bases, 7 bases remained unmatched. The germline V gene encodes CDR1 MNHEY and CDR2 SVGAGI. There are 15 residues in the CDR3. CDR3 region: CASRTAGGPDNEQFF. The CDR3 region has the DNA TGTGCCAGCAGAACAGCGGGAGGGCCAGACAATGAGCAGTTCTTC.

The chain links TRBV5-1 to TRBJ1-1, with D uncertain. Trimming took off 0 bases at V and 3 bases at J, with 9 bases between the two ends. Germline assignment: CDR1 SGHRS and CDR2 YFSETQ. CDR3 length: 14 residues. CDR3 amino acids: CASSLAGYDTEAFF. CDR3 nucleotide sequence: TGCGCCAGCAGCTTGGCGGGCTACGACACTGAAGCTTTCTTT.

The table lists this clonotype with a few counts. The chain links TRBV6-6 to TRBJ2-3, with 9 bases that match TRBD2. V shed 4 bases, J shed 3 bases, and the junction held 8 bases outside the gene matches. In germline, CDR1 is MNHNY, CDR2 SVGAGI (reference sequence). The CDR3 length is 16 residues. The DNA for the CDR3 is TGTGCCAGCAGTTCGAACTTAGCGGGAGAGACAGATACGCAGTATTTT. Translated, it gives CASSSNLAGETDTQYF.

This clonotype was observed at least ten times. This chain links TRBV7-2 with TRBJ2-3; the D gene is possibly TRBD1 (5 bases). The CDR3 is made up of 17 amino acids. Germline loops: CDR1 SGHTA, CDR2 FQGNSA. V shed 2 bases and J shed 0 bases, with 15 bases lying between them. CDR3 sequence: CASSLSPQGYSTDTQYF. The DNA for the CDR3 is TGTGCCAGCAGCTTAAGCCCCCAGGGATATAGCACAGATACGCAGTATTTT.

This clonotype turned up a few times. V and J are TRBV5-1 and TRBJ2-7; 7 positions agree with TRBD1. Per germline, CDR1 SGHRS and CDR2 YFSETQ. CDR3 length equals 14 residues. The J segment lost 5 bases and the V segment lost 4 bases, leaving 9 bases of the junction unmatched. CDR3 region: CASSPEGQNHEQYF. CDR3 coding DNA: TGCGCCAGCAGCCCCGAGGGACAGAACCACGAGCAGTACTTC. The variable domain in full, completed from reference TRBV5-1 and TRBJ2-7, reads KAGVTQTPRYLIKTRGQQVTLSCSPISGHRSVSWYQQTPGQGLQFLFEYFSETQRNKGNFPGRFSGRQFSNSRSEMNVSTLELGDSALYLCASSPEGQNHEQYFGPGTRLTVT.

In its sample, this clonotype was seen a few times. CDR3 in amino acids: CASSARQGPDPDTQYF. The CDR3 nucleotides are TGTGCCAGCAGCGCTCGACAGGGACCGGACCCAGATACGCAGTATTTT. This sequence joins TRBV9 and TRBJ2-3; 7 nucleotides match TRBD1. This CDR3 spans 16 amino acids. J gave up 4 bases and V 3 bases, and 11 bases lay outside the gene matches. CDR1 is SGDLS and CDR2 is YYNGEE in the germline V gene. The variable domain in full, completed from reference TRBV9 and TRBJ2-3, reads DSGVTQTPKHLITATGQRVTLRCSPRSGDLSVYWYQQSLDQGLQFLIQYYNGEERAKGNILERFSAQQFPDLHSELNLSSLELGDSALYFCASSARQGPDPDTQYFGPGTRLTVL.

The chain links TRBV6-1 to TRBJ2-7; 9 bases line up with TRBD2. This CDR3 has 13 amino acids. V lost 5 bases to trimming and J lost 3 bases; unmatched junction nucleotides: 2. Germline V gene sequence: CDR1 MNHNS, CDR2 SASEGT. The CDR3 reads CASSTSGYYEQYF. In DNA, the CDR3 is TGTGCCAGCAGTACTAGCGGGTACTACGAGCAGTACTTC.

The chain uses TRBV9 and TRBJ2-2; a possible D gene is TRBD2 (6 bases). Germline V gene sequence: CDR1 SGDLS, CDR2 YYNGEE. V lost 4 bases to trimming and J lost 4 bases, with 17 bases between them. This CDR3 comprises 16 residues. CDR3 residues: CASSIPGGAGTGELFF. The CDR3 coding sequence is TGTGCCAGCAGCATTCCCGGCGGGGCGGGCACCGGGGAGCTGTTTTTT.

Many counts were recorded for this clonotype. The rearrangement uses TRBV7-9 and TRBJ2-7; D gene uncertain. Germline assignment: CDR1 SEHNR and CDR2 FQNEAQ (reference sequence). The CDR3 runs 13 residues. The V end lost 3 bases, the J end lost 6 bases, and 12 bases lay between the germline ends. CDR3 coding DNA: TGTGCCAGCAGCTTTTCGAACCTCGGCGAGCAGTACTTC. Encoded protein: CASSFSNLGEQYF.

The sample holds many counts of this clonotype. V and J are TRBV7-6 and TRBJ1-1; D ambiguous. This CDR3 spans 14 amino acids. Per the germline V gene, CDR1 is SGHVS and CDR2 is FNYEAQ. V shed 3 bases and J shed 1 base, with 9 bases lying between them. This chain's CDR3 is CASSLSIRNTEAFF. The CDR3 DNA is TGTGCCAGCAGCTTGTCGATTAGGAACACTGAAGCTTTCTTT.

This clonotype was counted at least ten times. The chain carries TRBV5-1 and TRBJ2-2; weak D call: TRBD1 (6 bases). Trimming removed 3 bases at V and 2 bases at J, with 11 bases between. Germline CDR1 SGHRS, CDR2 YFSETQ. The CDR3 totals 15 residues. The CDR3 here is CASSYGQSNTGELFF. CDR3 in DNA: TGCGCCAGCAGCTACGGACAGTCAAACACCGGGGAGCTGTTTTTT.

The chain combines TRBV27 with TRBJ1-2, with D unresolved. V lost 8 bases and J lost 2, with 15 bases in between. Looked up from germline, CDR1 is MNHEY and CDR2 is SMNVEV (reference sequence). The CDR3 consists of 14 residues. CDR3 bases: TGTGCCAGCGGCGATTCGGCGGTCAACTATGGCTACACCTTC. This gives the protein CASGDSAVNYGYTF.

This clonotype was found a few times. This chain joins TRBV4-2 and TRBJ2-2, with D tentatively TRBD1 (6 bases). The ends were cut back, 6 bases at V and 8 bases at J, with 10 bases in the middle. Germline V CDR1 and CDR2: LGHNA, YNFKEQ. The length of the CDR3 is 12 residues. In DNA, the CDR3 is TGTGCCAGCAGGGTACAGGGTGGGGAGCTGTTTTTT. Its translation is CASRVQGGELFF.